Listed below are T cell receptor beta chains from one sample, sequenced in a study of blood T cell repertoires in COVID-19. Clones were read by immunoSEQ multiplex PCR, and TCRdb kept only the in-frame ones, dropping some. The sample has more than 200,000 clones; 80% to 95% are singletons. The specimen was PBMCs or T cells enriched from blood (not recorded which). The source of these receptors is a young woman who had recovered from COVID-19. The conserved cysteine and the conserved F or W are not part of the CDR3 here. Each record gives: CDR3 protein, V gene, clone size, J gene. Clone size is shown for a subset of rows, as once, few, many or a class of expanded clone.

ASSLQAGASTDTQY,TRBV5-4,.,TRBJ2-3
ASTGRRGTEAF,TRBV27,.,TRBJ1-1
ASSGGTANQPQH,TRBV7-2,.,TRBJ1-5
ASRRQGAGYEQY,TRBV19,.,TRBJ2-7
ASSQAVSGGRRF,TRBV3-1/TRBV3-2,.,TRBJ2-1
ASSDTGSSGYGYT,TRBV9,.,TRBJ1-2
ASTGRRGPQPQH,TRBV6-5,.,TRBJ1-5
ATIGGARYNEQF,TRBV10-3,.,TRBJ2-1
ASSLDRVAYEQY,TRBV5-1,.,TRBJ2-7
ASRPRGGNTIY,TRBV19,.,TRBJ1-3
ASSQSLRRGGYT,TRBV14,once,TRBJ1-2
ASSLSQGRNGYT,TRBV27,.,TRBJ1-2
ASSGRQQGVQSTDTQY,TRBV7-6,.,TRBJ2-3
ASSPPAVPEAF,TRBV18,.,TRBJ1-1
ASTLGGASSPLH,TRBV7-2,few,TRBJ1-6
ASSKRREGFEQF,TRBV19,.,TRBJ2-1
ASSQDGLEVGSTEAF,TRBV4-3,.,TRBJ1-1
ASSPGFSDSPLH,TRBV11-2,.,TRBJ1-6
ASSLRQDFNSPLH,TRBV14,.,TRBJ1-6
ASSLRQDEKLF,TRBV28,.,TRBJ1-4
ASSLKSGEQY,TRBV7-2,.,TRBJ2-7
ASGPPGQGSAGTQY,TRBV12-5,.,TRBJ2-3
SAGRQGVQY,TRBV20-1,.,TRBJ2-7
ASTRNQGVETQY,TRBV28,.,TRBJ2-5
ASSPGGTGGNTIY,TRBV5-1,.,TRBJ1-3
ASSLDRELRAF,TRBV7-9,once,TRBJ1-1